The rows below give T cell receptor beta chains drawn from one sample of a study of T cell responses to AZD1222 COVID-19 vaccine. Assay used: immunoSEQ multiplex PCR; TCRdb lists only in-frame clones, some missing. The sample includes about 120,000 clones, 70% to 90% seen only once; the top ten take around 17%. The source was peripheral blood, collected 28 days after the second AZD1222 dose. These TCRs come from an adult who received the AZD1222 COVID-19 vaccine. Both conserved end residues are part of each CDR3. The order of the fields is CDR3 protein, D gene, V gene, J gene. A D gene is named only where the DNA matches it firmly.

CASLRTLRGIVSKEQYF	-	TRBV10-1	TRBJ2-7
CASSLGFGATGNTIYF	-	TRBV7-2	TRBJ1-3
CASSLVGVRDEQFF	-	TRBV5-4	TRBJ2-1
CASSITWVAGELFF	-	TRBV19	TRBJ2-2
CASTQTAGVSYEQYF	TRBD2	TRBV28	TRBJ2-7
CASSYRTGHAKQFF	TRBD1	TRBV6-6	TRBJ2-1
CASSLNTNYGYTF	-	TRBV12-3/TRBV12-4	TRBJ1-2
CATRRDRGRGYTF	TRBD1	TRBV27	TRBJ1-2
CASSPNIFYEQYF	-	TRBV14	TRBJ2-7
CASSLAPGLASYNEQFF	TRBD2	TRBV10-1	TRBJ2-1
CASSYSGGWTEAFF	-	TRBV6-5	TRBJ1-1
CASTRNQGHQETQYF	-	TRBV7-2	TRBJ2-5
CASSIRHQTGIRAFF	-	TRBV19	TRBJ1-1
CASSEVRGSGYEQYF	-	TRBV6-1	TRBJ2-7
CATADPRGVHHSNQPQHF	TRBD1	TRBV19	TRBJ1-5
CASSLVGGAGNTIYF	-	TRBV5-4	TRBJ1-3
CASWGGDNEQFF	TRBD2	TRBV11-2	TRBJ2-1
CASSLGGRENQPQHF	-	TRBV3-1/TRBV3-2	TRBJ1-5
CSVLGQGNEQYF	TRBD1	TRBV29-1	TRBJ2-7
CASSATVSGNTIYF	-	TRBV9	TRBJ1-3
CASSPLASSYEQYF	-	TRBV18	TRBJ2-7
CASSPGRRKWGMGSYNEQFF	-	TRBV14	TRBJ2-1
CASSRGTSLNLYNEQFF	TRBD2	TRBV7-2	TRBJ2-1
CASSPQGGGEANYGYTF	TRBD1	TRBV19	TRBJ1-2
CASSFRDRNEQYF	TRBD1	TRBV13	TRBJ2-7
CASVGTGDSPLHF	-	TRBV7-9	TRBJ1-6
CSVERDPKDTQYF	-	TRBV29-1	TRBJ2-3
CASSLGLAGDTGELFF	TRBD2	TRBV5-6	TRBJ2-2
CASTRGQSNSPLHF	TRBD1	TRBV7-8	TRBJ1-6
CSVADTDNTEAFF	-	TRBV29-1	TRBJ1-1
CSVAFGTSIYEQYF	-	TRBV29-1	TRBJ2-7
CASSETQPSSYNSPLHF	-	TRBV6-1	TRBJ1-6
CASSLDPGGINYGYTF	TRBD1	TRBV7-2	TRBJ1-2
CASRAGYRNTIYF	-	TRBV5-1	TRBJ1-3
CASSLDLAGGWDTQYF	TRBD2	TRBV7-2	TRBJ2-3
CASSLIGGEAEAFF	-	TRBV28	TRBJ1-1
CASSPRGGQGATDTQYF	TRBD1	TRBV19	TRBJ2-3
CASSTLPGAGANVLTF	-	TRBV27	TRBJ2-6
CASSQDRTAGYNSPLHF	-	TRBV4-3	TRBJ1-6
CASSVGQGLSYEQYF	TRBD1	TRBV9	TRBJ2-7
CASSQWGGELFF	-	TRBV7-3	TRBJ2-2
CAARSTDTQYF	-	TRBV10-3	TRBJ2-3
CASRGGGAPPGELFF	-	TRBV21-1	TRBJ2-2
CASSPTGPSSFSGANVLTF	TRBD1	TRBV7-9	TRBJ2-6
CATSSMEGSTETQYF	-	TRBV24-1	TRBJ2-5
CASSPTGGAPGNQPQHF	-	TRBV9	TRBJ1-5
CASSPGTSGFTDTQYF	TRBD2	TRBV7-9	TRBJ2-3
CASSQDREVSEAFF	-	TRBV4-2	TRBJ1-1
CATPPVGGKETQYF	-	TRBV27	TRBJ2-5
CASSIQARADQPQHF	-	TRBV19	TRBJ1-5
CASSITPNTEAFF	-	TRBV7-3	TRBJ1-1
CASRRTGGRGYTF	TRBD1	TRBV12-3/TRBV12-4	TRBJ1-2
CASRADRGGVYGYTF	TRBD1	TRBV2	TRBJ1-2
CASSSGHTQGGGYTF	TRBD1	TRBV5-1	TRBJ1-2
CASSGGLATIGNEQFF	-	TRBV18	TRBJ2-1
CASRTGGGPSYEQYF	-	TRBV27	TRBJ2-7
CASSPPTSGRGEQYF	TRBD2	TRBV9	TRBJ2-7
CASSPNGQDYEQYF	TRBD1	TRBV18	TRBJ2-7